These 25 T cell receptor beta chains came from one sample sequenced in a study of cytomegalovirus exposure and HLA in healthy donors. PCR involved 60 Vbeta and 13 Jbeta primers. Generated by immunoSEQ multiplex PCR, the TCRdb table keeps only in-frame clones and is missing some. Seen here are over 90,000 clones, about 81% observed once, and the top ten hold 5.2%. The sequenced sample consisted of PBMCs. These receptors all stem from a man between 35 and 55 years old in good health and CMV-seropositive.

This clone was detected only once. The gene calls are TRBV5-1 and TRBJ2-1, with D hard to call. Germline CDR1 reads SGHRS; CDR2 reads YFSETQ. The CDR3 runs to 14 residues. Trimming pared 2 bases from V and 10 bases from J, leaving 16 bases between. As DNA, the CDR3 is TGCGCCAGCAGCTTTAGCCCTCCCCTCCAGGAGCAGTTCTTC. The encoded protein is CASSFSPPLQEQFF. Based on the CDR3 plus reference TRBV5-1 and TRBJ2-1, the full variable domain is KAGVTQTPRYLIKTRGQQVTLSCSPISGHRSVSWYQQTPGQGLQFLFEYFSETQRNKGNFPGRFSGRQFSNSRSEMNVSTLELGDSALYLCASSFSPPLQEQFFGPGTRLTVL.

The chain joins TRBV18 to TRBJ1-3; D unclear. CDR1 KGHSH and CDR2 LQKENI come from the germline V gene. Trimming pared 5 bases from V and 5 bases from J, leaving 7 bases between. The length of the CDR3 is 12 residues. The CDR3 region has the DNA TGTGCCAGCTCAGCCCTAAGAAACACCATATATTTT. Encoded protein: CASSALRNTIYF.

The chain combines TRBV7-2 with TRBJ2-3; 7 bases line up with TRBD2. The V segment lost 5 bases and the J segment 7 bases; nucleotides outside the gene matches: 15. Looked up from germline, CDR1 is SGHTA and CDR2 is FQGNSA. The CDR3 spans 16 residues. The CDR3: CASSPEVLANVNTQYF. In DNA form, the CDR3 reads TGTGCCAGCAGCCCCGAGGTACTAGCGAATGTGAATACGCAGTATTTT.

About this clone: Other DNA sequences in the sample encode the same CDR3. The chain links TRBV9 to TRBJ2-7; a weak D match, TRBD2 (5 bases). V shed 2 bases and J shed 0 bases, with 9 bases lying between them. CDR3 length equals 14 residues. CDR1 SGDLS and CDR2 YYNGEE come from the germline V gene. CDR3: CASSVSGNSYEQYF. CDR3 DNA: TGTGCCAGCAGCGTTTCGGGGAACTCCTACGAGCAGTACTTC.

The rearrangement uses TRBV14 and TRBJ1-6; the match to TRBD1 covers 8 bases. The CDR3 runs 18 residues. The V gene's germline CDR1 is SGHDN and CDR2 FVKESK. V lost 0 bases and J lost 6; bases outside the gene matches: 10. In nucleotides, the CDR3 is TGTGCCAGCAGCCAAGATCCAGGACAGGGAATGGGTAATTCACCCCTCCACTTT. Its protein is CASSQDPGQGMGNSPLHF.

The J gene is TRBJ1-1, the V gene TRBV19; maybe TRBD1 (6 bases). The CDR3 length is 15 residues. CDR1 is LNHDA, CDR2 SQIVND, per germline (reference sequence). V lost 3 bases and J 1 base, leaving 12 bases between the germline ends. In nucleotides, the CDR3 is TGTGCCAGTAGTATTAGTGACAGGTCGAACACTGAAGCTTTCTTT. This translates into CASSISDRSNTEAFF.

This chain joins TRBV7-9 and TRBJ2-7; TRBD1 matches 12 bases. The ends lost 5 bases at V and 3 bases at J; junction bases unmatched: 5. This CDR3 has 15 residues. Germline V gene data show CDR1 as SEHNR and CDR2 as FQNEAQ (reference sequence). The CDR3 region is CASSLRDRGLYEQYF. The DNA of the CDR3 is TGTGCCAGCAGCCTACGGGACAGGGGGCTCTACGAGCAGTACTTC.

The genes are TRBV27 and TRBJ2-6; perhaps TRBD1 as D (5 bases). The CDR3 is 16 residues long. Deletions cut 6 bases from V and 4 bases from J, with 16 bases between. The germline CDR1 and CDR2 sequences are MNHEY and SMNVEV (reference sequence). The CDR3 bases are TGTGCCAGCAGCCGGACACTGGCTAGGGGGGCCAACGTCCTGACTTTC. It specifies CASSRTLARGANVLTF.

DNA for the CDR3: TGTGCCAGCACTGTACAGGGGAGTGGAAACACCATATATTTT. This translates into CASTVQGSGNTIYF. This sequence joins TRBV2 and TRBJ1-3; TRBD1 matches 7 bases. Per the germline V gene, CDR1 is SNHLY and CDR2 is FYNNEI. The CDR3 is 14 amino acids. Trimming at V came to 7 bases and at J to 3 bases, leaving 6 bases not matched to a gene.

The chain combines TRBV6-4 with TRBJ1-2; TRBD1 matches 10 bases. The CDR3 spans 13 residues. CDR1 and CDR2 from the germline V gene are MRHNA and SNTAGT. J gave up 8 bases and V 8 bases, and 8 bases lay outside the gene matches. The CDR3 sequence is CASRGQGVDGYTF. The CDR3 nucleotides are TGTGCCAGCCGAGGACAGGGGGTAGACGGCTACACCTTC.

The rearrangement links TRBV6-5 to TRBJ1-2; D not certain. There are 13 residues in the CDR3. V dropped 0 bases and J dropped 8 bases, with 10 bases sitting between them. Germline CDR1 MNHEY, CDR2 SVGAGI. The CDR3 sequence: CASSYSTGSGYTF. CDR3 DNA sequence: TGTGCCAGCAGTTACTCGACCGGGTCCGGCTACACCTTC.

The chain couples TRBV10-3 to TRBJ1-1; 7 bases map to TRBD1. Germline CDR1 reads ENHRY; CDR2 reads SYGVKD. Trimming cost V 2 bases and J 1 base; bases outside gene matches: 10. This CDR3 contains 17 residues. The CDR3 is CAISEPTGARGNTEAFF. The CDR3, as DNA: TGTGCCATCAGTGAGCCAACAGGGGCGAGGGGGAACACTGAAGCTTTCTTT.

The chain uses TRBV9 and TRBJ2-7, with a weak D call TRBD2 (6 bases). The CDR3 loop spans 12 amino acids. Trimming shortened V by 4 bases and J by 6 bases, and 11 bases separated the two germline ends. CDR1 SGDLS and CDR2 YYNGEE come from the germline V gene. The DNA of the CDR3 is TGTGCCAGCAGCCCTCTGGGGGGCGAGCAGTACTTC. Translation gives CASSPLGGEQYF. Full variable domain (rest looked up from reference TRBV9 and TRBJ2-7): DSGVTQTPKHLITATGQRVTLRCSPRSGDLSVYWYQQSLDQGLQFLIQYYNGEERAKGNILERFSAQQFPDLHSELNLSSLELGDSALYFCASSPLGGEQYFGPGTRLTVT.

V gene TRBV5-1 combines with J gene TRBJ2-3, with TRBD2 matching 11 bases. Germline loops: CDR1 SGHRS, CDR2 YFSETQ. CDR3 length: 18 amino acids. V lost 0 bases, J lost 6 bases, and 12 bases stayed unmatched. This CDR3 reads CASSLGLAGGTFMDTQYF. Written as DNA, the CDR3 is TGCGCCAGCAGCTTGGGGCTAGCGGGAGGTACCTTTATGGATACGCAGTATTTT.

This clone was recorded a few times. The chain recombines TRBV11-2 with TRBJ2-5, with TRBD1 matching 8 bases. Germline V gives CDR1 SGHAT, CDR2 FQNNGV. The V segment lost 5 bases and the J segment 2 bases; nucleotides outside the gene matches: 10. The CDR3 has 16 amino acids. The CDR3 loop is CASSPRTGLEQETQYF. The CDR3 coding sequence is TGTGCCAGCAGCCCTCGGACAGGGCTGGAGCAAGAGACCCAGTACTTC.

The chain links TRBV11-2 to TRBJ2-5; 7 nucleotides align to TRBD1. There are 14 residues in the CDR3. Trimming removed 4 bases from V and 5 bases from J; junction bases left unmatched: 7. The germline gives CDR1 SGHAT, CDR2 FQNNGV. CDR3 nucleotides: TGTGCCAGCAGCTCGACAGGGAGTCCGGAGACCCAGTACTTC. Its translation: CASSSTGSPETQYF.

The rearrangement uses TRBV19 and TRBJ2-1; weak D call: TRBD2 (6 bases). The CDR3 is 15 amino acids. V lost 7 bases to trimming and J lost 0 bases, with 13 bases between them. Germline V lookup: CDR1 LNHDA, CDR2 SQIVND (reference sequence). As DNA, the CDR3 is TGTGCCAGTATCCCGCCCGGGAGCTCCTACAATGAGCAGTTCTTC. Residues: CASIPPGSSYNEQFF.

This chain connects TRBV6-1 to TRBJ2-7; TRBD2 is a possible D gene (5 bases). CDR3 length equals 14 residues. V gave up 7 bases and J gave up 3 bases, with 16 bases separating them. Germline-derived CDR1 and CDR2 are MNHNS and SASEGT. This chain's CDR3 is CASILRTEGYEQYF. DNA for the CDR3: TGTGCCAGCATCCTCCGGACCGAGGGCTACGAGCAGTACTTC.

In its sample, this clone was seen a few times. J is TRBJ2-7 and V is TRBV19, with D perhaps matching TRBD1 (6 bases). There are 15 residues in the CDR3. Germline CDR1 reads LNHDA; CDR2 reads SQIVND (reference sequence). V dropped 11 bases and J dropped 7 bases, with 27 bases sitting between them. CDR3 DNA: TGTGCCGCAGGGGTCTTAGGTAGTACCCTCTTGGAGCAGTACTTC. Translation: CAAGVLGSTLLEQYF.

CDR3 amino acids: CATSRGSAGEKLFF. CDR3 DNA: TGTGCCACCAGCAGAGGGTCAGCAGGCGAAAAACTGTTTTTT. The chain recombines TRBV15 with TRBJ1-4; no definite D call. CDR1 is LNHNV, CDR2 YYDKDF, per germline (reference sequence). The CDR3 is 14 amino acids. Trimming removed 1 base from V and 8 bases from J, with 11 bases in between.

The V call is TRBV11-1, the J call TRBJ2-7, with unresolved D. This CDR3 is 11 amino acids long. Germline loops: CDR1 SGHAT, CDR2 FQDESV (reference sequence). The V and J ends lost 4 bases and 5 bases respectively, with 6 bases between them. The CDR3 protein is CASSSLDEQYF. In nucleotides, the CDR3 is TGTGCCAGCAGCTCCTTAGACGAGCAGTACTTC.

V gene TRBV10-3 combines with J gene TRBJ1-3; a possible D gene is TRBD1 (5 bases). CDR3 length: 15 residues. V shed 4 bases and J shed 2 bases, with 12 bases lying between them. CDR1 is ENHRY and CDR2 is SYGVKD in the germline V gene. The CDR3 spells CAISGQGEPGNTIYF. The CDR3 coding sequence is TGTGCCATCAGTGGCCAGGGCGAGCCTGGAAACACCATATATTTT.

The V call is TRBV7-2, the J call TRBJ2-1; D is perhaps TRBD1 (5 bases). Trimming shortened V by 4 bases and J by 9 bases, and 13 bases separated the two germline ends. The germline V gene encodes CDR1 SGHTA and CDR2 FQGNSA. The CDR3 totals 13 residues. The CDR3 DNA is TGTGCCAGCAGCTCCATAGGGGCCGCTGAGCAGTTCTTC. Its translation is CASSSIGAAEQFF.

The table lists this clone with a count of one. The gene calls are TRBV11-1 and TRBJ2-7; 7 positions match TRBD1. CDR1 and CDR2 (germline): SGHAT, FQDESV (reference sequence). This CDR3 is built from 14 residues. The ends lost 5 bases at V and 6 bases at J; junction bases unmatched: 10. The CDR3 reads CASSPDRAKSEQYF. The CDR3 DNA is TGTGCCAGCAGCCCTGACAGGGCAAAGAGCGAGCAGTACTTC.

The chain recombines TRBV9 with TRBJ2-7, with 9 bases aligning to TRBD2. The CDR3 covers 14 residues. Unmatched junction bases numbered 5, after V lost 3 bases and J lost 4 bases. Looked up from germline, CDR1 is SGDLS and CDR2 is YYNGEE. In nucleotides, the CDR3 is TGTGCCAGCAGCGGGCTAGCGGGGCCTTACGAGCAGTACTTC. The encoded protein is CASSGLAGPYEQYF.